This T cell receptor beta chain was obtained from a study of T cells in Graves' hyperthyroidism and ophthalmopathy. In this sample, this clonotype turned up a few times. RNA transcripts were the template for amplifying TCR beta CDR3 regions. Carried out on the TCR CDR3, a first-round RT-PCR used the HTBI primer set. TCRdb passed the multiplex PCR reads through MiXCR, listing each CDR3 protein once. The sample lists approximately 610,000 distinct CDR3 sequences; about 14% were seen once. Germline V lookup: CDR1 SGDLS, CDR2 YYNGEE. The CDR3 loop spans 18 amino acids. J gave up 0 bases and V 4 bases, and 7 bases lay outside the gene matches.

What was sequenced was blood. The chain carries TRBV9 and TRBJ2-7, with 16 bases identical to TRBD2. The source is a woman aged 40-49 years with Graves' ophthalmopathy. The CDR3 region has the DNA TGTGCCAGCAGCCCGGGACTAGCGGGAGGGCCCGGCTCCTACGAGCAGTACTTC. This translates into CASSPGLAGGPGSYEQYF.